This TCR beta chain was captured in a study of monozygotic twins with inflammatory bowel disease. Skipping T cell sorting, the study isolated total RNA directly from whole blood. Details on this clonotype: What it binds is unknown.

CDR1 is DFQATT, CDR2 SNEGSKA, per germline (reference sequence). This CDR3 is 15 amino acids long. Samples each yielded cDNA through eight separate reactions. Researchers used template switching to add UMIs featuring a 6-nucleotide sample barcode. Reanalyzing the 5' RACE reads, TCRdb keeps one entry per CDR3 protein, without DNA. The sample table sets out approximately 100,000 distinct CDR3 sequences. Study-level points and caveats: IBD patients, compared with healthy twins, shared fewer clonotypes with others (especially with disease activity).

This clonotype was obtained from a human donor with ulcerative colitis or Crohn's disease, or a healthy co-twin of an affected twin (not recorded which). The sample comprised blood. This rearrangement joins TRBV20-1 to TRBJ2-7; TCRdb outputs TRBD2, but without DNA this stays unchecked. The CDR3 reads CSALRLGLRHYEQYF.